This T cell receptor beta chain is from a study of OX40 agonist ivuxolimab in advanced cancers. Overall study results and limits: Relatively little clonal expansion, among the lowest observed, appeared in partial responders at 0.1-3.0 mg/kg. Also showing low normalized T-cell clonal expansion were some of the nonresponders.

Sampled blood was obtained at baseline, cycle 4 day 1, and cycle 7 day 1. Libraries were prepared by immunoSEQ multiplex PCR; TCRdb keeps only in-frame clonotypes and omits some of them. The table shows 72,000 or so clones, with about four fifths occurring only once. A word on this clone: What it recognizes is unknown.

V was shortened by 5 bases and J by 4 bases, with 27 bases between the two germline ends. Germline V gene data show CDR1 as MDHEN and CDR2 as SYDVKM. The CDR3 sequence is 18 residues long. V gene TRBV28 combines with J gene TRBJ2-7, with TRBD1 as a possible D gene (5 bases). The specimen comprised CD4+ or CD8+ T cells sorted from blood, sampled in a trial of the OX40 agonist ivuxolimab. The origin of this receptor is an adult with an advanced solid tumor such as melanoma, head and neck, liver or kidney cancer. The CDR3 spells CASSPPPRLRIGAYEQYF. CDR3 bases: TGTGCCAGCAGTCCGCCACCCCGTCTCCGGATTGGGGCTTACGAGCAGTACTTC. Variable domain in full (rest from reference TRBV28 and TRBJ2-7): DVKVTQSSRYLVKRTGEKVFLECVQDMDHENMFWYRQDPGLGLRLIYFSYDVKMKEKGDIPEGYSVSREKKERFSLILESASTNQTSMYLCASSPPPRLRIGAYEQYFGPGTRLTVT.